This T cell receptor (beta chain) appears in the sequencing data of a study of tumor T cells in aggressive B-cell lymphoma. Germline values: CDR1 KGHSH, CDR2 LQKENI. The CDR3 runs 17 residues. Trimming took 5 bases from V and 6 from J, leaving 25 bases between them. Method: immunoSEQ multiplex PCR; TCRdb's copy keeps in-frame clones and lacks some. This table holds 10,000 or so clones, 70% to 90% found once. Sequenced sample: tumor tissue. The receptor was isolated from an adult with diffuse large B cell lymphoma. The gene calls are TRBV18 and TRBJ1-1; perhaps TRBD1 as D (5 bases). The CDR3 region is CASSEHPPGQMDAEAFF. CDR3 in DNA: TGTGCCAGCTCAGAACACCCCCCCGGACAAATGGACGCTGAAGCTTTCTTT.